The 14 T cell receptor delta chains given below trace back to one sample, sequenced in a study of human gamma delta and Vdelta1 T cells. TCRdb reanalysed the PCR reads via CATT. The table includes about 6,100 delta-chain clones, about 9.4% detected once. Sequences were obtained from naive CD27+ Vdelta1 gamma-delta T cells from blood. These receptor sequences come from a human donor in good health.

This clone was picked up a small number of times. A read error is likely here: a far larger clone is one base away. The chain recombines TRDV1 with TRDJ1; 7 positions agree with TRDD2. The trim removed 5 bases at V and 7 bases at J, leaving 37 bases unmatched. CDR3 length equals 23 residues. Germline assignment: CDR1 TSWWSYY and CDR2 QGS. CDR3 sequence (DNA): TGTGCTCTTGGGAGCAGAAGGTCTTCCTATTCTGACGTGGTAGGGTGGACACGGGGTAAACTCATCTTT. Translating gives CALGSRRSSYSDVVGWTRGKLIF.

There are a few counts of this clone. It differs at one base from a far larger clone, so likely a read error. The sample has other DNA sequences that encode this CDR3 too. The chain links TRDV2 to TRDJ1; D might be TRDD3 (6 bases). Germline assignment: CDR1 GEAIGNYY and CDR2 EKD. CDR3 length equals 17 residues. V shed 7 bases and J shed 0 bases, with 23 bases lying between them. CDR3 loop: CAWGVPHNWADTDKLIF. DNA for the CDR3: TGTGCCTGGGGGGTTCCACACAACTGGGCCGACACCGATAAACTCATCTTT.

This clone has more than one count but fewer than ten. A much larger clone differs by one base, so this may be a read error. Other DNA sequences from this sample encode an identical CDR3 as well. The rearrangement links TRDV1 to TRDJ1; TRDD3 agrees at 8 bases. Germline trimming cut 2 bases from V and 0 bases from J; bases unmatched to any gene: 35. The CDR3 is 26 amino acids. The germline gives CDR1 TSWWSYY, CDR2 QGS. DNA of the CDR3: TGTGCTCTTGGGGAATTCGCCCCGAATAAAGGGGCTGGGGGAGGGAGGTCCCTCTCGTACACCGATAAACTCATCTTT. Amino acids: CALGEFAPNKGAGGGRSLSYTDKLIF.

Points on this clone: A much more abundant neighbour one base away suggests this may be a read error. Within the sample, other DNA sequences also encode this same CDR3. The V and J genes are TRDV1 and TRDJ1; 13 bases line up with TRDD3. Germline trimming cut 7 bases from V and 0 bases from J; bases unmatched to any gene: 20. CDR1 is TSWWSYY and CDR2 is QGS in the germline V gene. This CDR3 has 21 residues. Here the CDR3 DNA reads TGTGCTCTTGTTCAGTTCTTACGTCCAACTGGGGGATACGCTTACACCGATAAACTCATCTTT. It is translated as CALVQFLRPTGGYAYTDKLIF.

Concerning this clone itself: This probably arose from a read error, given a far larger clone one base away. The chain couples TRDV2 to TRDJ1; unclear D gene. Germline lookup yields CDR1 GEAIGNYY and CDR2 EKD. This CDR3 contains 12 residues. The CDR3 loop is CACDTTYYNLIF. CDR3 DNA sequence: TGTGCCTGTGACACCACCTATTATAACCTCATCTTT.

The rearrangement links TRDV1 to TRDJ1; D is tentatively TRDD2 or TRDD3 (7 bases each). Germline loops: CDR1 TSWWSYY, CDR2 QGS. V shed 8 bases and J shed 0 bases, with 28 bases lying between them. There are 19 residues in the CDR3. The CDR3: CALYLSYGGSHPDTDKLIF. The CDR3 DNA reads TGTGCTCTTTACCTTTCCTACGGGGGATCCCACCCAGACACCGATAAACTCATCTTT.

This clone qualifies as medium-sized (0.01 to 0.1%). The gene calls are TRDV1 and TRDJ1; TRDD3 matches 8 bases. The CDR3 length is 24 residues. V lost 2 bases to trimming and J lost 2 bases; unmatched junction nucleotides: 31. Germline CDR1 reads TSWWSYY; CDR2 reads QGS. The CDR3 DNA sequence: TGTGCTCTTGGGGAATTACGACGCAAAGGAGGGTATGCTGGGGGACAAGCCAGAACCGATAAACTCATCTTT. Translating gives CALGELRRKGGYAGGQARTDKLIF.

The sample holds a few counts of this clone. Since a far larger clone is one base different, this is likely a read error. V usage is TRDV1 and J usage is TRDJ1, with 13 nucleotides matching TRDD3. The CDR3 extends over 21 amino acids. The germline V gene has CDR1 TSWWSYY and CDR2 QGS. Trimming took 2 bases from V and 7 from J; bases not matched to a gene: 22. CDR3 region: CALGESNRGLTGGYGVVKLIF. CDR3 bases: TGTGCTCTTGGGGAATCCAACAGGGGACTAACTGGGGGATACGGGGTAGTTAAACTCATCTTT.

There are a few counts of this clone. Just one base apart from a much larger clone, this may be a read error. The chain has TRDV1 and TRDJ1; 7 positions agree with TRDD3. Unmatched junction bases numbered 17, after V lost 4 bases and J lost 0 bases. This CDR3 contains 19 residues. Germline V gives CDR1 TSWWSYY, CDR2 QGS. This chain's CDR3 is CALGAHRPHWDTHTDKLIF. In nucleotides, the CDR3 is TGTGCTCTTGGGGCCCACCGCCCTCACTGGGATACTCACACCGATAAACTCATCTTT.

In this sample, this clone turned up a few times. This could be a read error, since a much larger clone is one nucleotide away. The sample contains more than one DNA sequence encoding this CDR3. The chain carries TRDV1 and TRDJ1, with TRDD3 matching over 11 bases. Germline V gives CDR1 TSWWSYY, CDR2 QGS. This CDR3 contains 19 residues. J gave up 1 base and V 1 base, and 11 bases lay outside the gene matches. The CDR3 region is CALGERGRAGGYRTDKLIF. The CDR3 DNA follows: TGTGCTCTTGGGGAACGAGGGAGGGCTGGGGGATACCGCACCGATAAACTCATCTTT.

This clone came up a few times. TCRdb's entry gives the protein of a much larger clone, which mismatches this DNA's translation at residue 17, likely from a read error; the protein reported here is translated from the DNA. V usage is TRDV1 and J usage is TRDJ1, with TRDD3 identical over 8 bases. CDR1 and CDR2 (germline): TSWWSYY, QGS. The CDR3 consists of 20 residues. Here the CDR3 reads CALGELSRQGLGAYTDRLIF. In nucleotides, the CDR3 is TGTGCTCTTGGGGAACTTTCCCGCCAGGGACTGGGGGCTTACACCGATAGACTCATCTTT.

As to this clone: A single base is all that separates this from a far larger clone, so a read error is likely. Other DNA sequences within the sample encode an identical CDR3. The V gene is TRDV1, the J gene TRDJ1, with TRDD3 matching 13 bases. Germline V lookup: CDR1 TSWWSYY, CDR2 QGS. CDR3 size: 21 residues. Here the CDR3 reads CALGPAFRTGGYAFPMGKLIF. The CDR3 coding sequence is TGTGCCCTTGGACCCGCCTTCCGGACTGGGGGATACGCTTTTCCGATGGGTAAACTCATCTTT.

This clone was picked up a small number of times. Possible read error: a much larger clone is one base away. The sample carries other DNA sequences with the same CDR3. This sequence joins TRDV1 and TRDJ1, with a weak D call TRDD3 (6 bases). Trimming cost V 9 bases and J 0 bases, with 44 bases left between them. The germline gives CDR1 TSWWSYY, CDR2 QGS. This CDR3 contains 24 residues. CDR3 sequence reads: CALGASTLSRAGASDGPYTDKLIF. The CDR3 DNA reads TGTGCTCTCGGAGCGTCTACCTTGTCCCGGGCTGGGGCCTCAGATGGGCCGTACACCGATAAACTCATCTTT.

Turning to this clone: TCRdb pairs this DNA with a much larger clone's protein that differs at residue 5, likely a read error; the protein shown was translated from the DNA. The V call is TRDV1, the J call TRDJ1, with 10 bases that match TRDD3. The CDR3 is made up of 19 amino acids. V shed 4 bases and J 1 base; nucleotides not matched to a gene: 15. Germline-derived CDR1 and CDR2 are TSWWSYY and QGS. The CDR3 reads CALGGLGYRGIRGTDKLIF. DNA for the CDR3: TGTGCTCTTGGGGGACTTGGCTACAGGGGGATACGCGGCACCGATAAACTCATCTTT.